This T cell receptor (beta chain) was sequenced during a study of blood T cell repertoires in COVID-19. Method: immunoSEQ multiplex PCR; TCRdb's copy keeps in-frame clones and lacks some. The table has about 670,000 clones, 85% to 90% seen once; the top ten hold under 0.3%. V lost 1 base and J 2 bases, leaving 7 bases between the germline ends. The CDR3 totals 14 residues. Germline V lookup: CDR1 MGHRA, CDR2 YSYEKL. This clone was observed a handful of times. The receptor was derived from a woman aged 18-30 years with acute or convalescent COVID-19. The chain is built from TRBV4-1 and TRBJ2-3, with D perhaps matching TRBD2 (5 bases). Input material: peripheral blood. CDR3 nucleotide sequence: TGCGCCAGCAGCCAAGCGGGGAACACAGATACGCAGTATTTT. This codes for CASSQAGNTDTQYF.